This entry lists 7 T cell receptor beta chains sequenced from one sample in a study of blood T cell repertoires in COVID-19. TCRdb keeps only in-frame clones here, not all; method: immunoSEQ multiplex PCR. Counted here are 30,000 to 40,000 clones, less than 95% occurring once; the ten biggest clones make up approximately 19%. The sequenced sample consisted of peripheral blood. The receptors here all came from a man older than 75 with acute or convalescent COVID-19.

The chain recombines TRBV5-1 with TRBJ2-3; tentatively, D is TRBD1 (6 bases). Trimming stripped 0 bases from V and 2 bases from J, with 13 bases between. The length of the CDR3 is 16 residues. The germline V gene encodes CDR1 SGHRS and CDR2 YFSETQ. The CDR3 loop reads CASSLVPGEPTDTQYF. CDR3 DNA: TGCGCCAGCAGCTTGGTGCCAGGGGAACCCACAGATACGCAGTATTTT. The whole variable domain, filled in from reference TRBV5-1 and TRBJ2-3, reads KAGVTQTPRYLIKTRGQQVTLSCSPISGHRSVSWYQQTPGQGLQFLFEYFSETQRNKGNFPGRFSGRQFSNSRSEMNVSTLELGDSALYLCASSLVPGEPTDTQYFGPGTRLTVL.

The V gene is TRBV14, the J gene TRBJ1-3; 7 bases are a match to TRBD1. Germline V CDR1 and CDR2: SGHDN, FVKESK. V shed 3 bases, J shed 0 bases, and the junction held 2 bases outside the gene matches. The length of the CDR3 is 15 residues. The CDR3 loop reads CASSQGQSSGNTIYF. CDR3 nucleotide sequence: TGTGCCAGCAGCCAGGGACAGAGCTCTGGAAACACCATATATTTT. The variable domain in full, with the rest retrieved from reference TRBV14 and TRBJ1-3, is EAGVTQFPSHSVIEKGQTVTLRCDPISGHDNLYWYRRVMGKEIKFLLHFVKESKQDESGMPNNRFLAERTGGTYSTLKVQPAELEDSGVYFCASSQGQSSGNTIYFGEGSWLTVV.

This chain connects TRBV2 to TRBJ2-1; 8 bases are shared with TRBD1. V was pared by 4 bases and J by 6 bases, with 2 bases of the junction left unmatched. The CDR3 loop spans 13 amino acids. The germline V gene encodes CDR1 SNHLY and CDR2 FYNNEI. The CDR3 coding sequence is TGTGCCAGCAGTGGACAGGGGATCAATGAGCAGTTCTTC. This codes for CASSGQGINEQFF. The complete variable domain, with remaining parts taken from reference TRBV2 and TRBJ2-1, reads EPEVTQTPSHQVTQMGQEVILRCVPISNHLYFYWYRQILGQKVEFLVSFYNNEISEKSEIFDDQFSVERPDGSNFTLKIRSTKLEDSAMYFCASSGQGINEQFFGPGTRLTVL.

The CDR3 here is CASSIVSGGFETQYF. The CDR3 nucleotides are TGTGCCAGTAGTATAGTCAGCGGGGGGTTTGAGACCCAGTACTTC. The V call is TRBV19, the J call TRBJ2-5; 9 nucleotides line up with TRBD2. V was clipped by 1 base and J by 5 bases; unmatched bases: 5. The CDR3 is 15 amino acids. Germline CDR1 is LNHDA and CDR2 is SQIVND (reference sequence).

The CDR3 bases are TGTGCCATCAGTAACCGGGACAGGGGAACGGAGACCCAGTACTTC. Its translation: CAISNRDRGTETQYF. The chain joins TRBV10-3 to TRBJ2-5; TRBD1 agrees at 10 bases. Per the germline V gene, CDR1 is ENHRY and CDR2 is SYGVKD. J lost 5 bases, V lost 5 bases, and 8 bases had no gene match. CDR3 length equals 15 residues.

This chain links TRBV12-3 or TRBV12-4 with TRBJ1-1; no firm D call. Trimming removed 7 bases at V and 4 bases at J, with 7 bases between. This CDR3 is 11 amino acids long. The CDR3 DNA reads TGTGCCAGCACCCCGAGCACTGAAGCTTTCTTT. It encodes CASTPSTEAFF.

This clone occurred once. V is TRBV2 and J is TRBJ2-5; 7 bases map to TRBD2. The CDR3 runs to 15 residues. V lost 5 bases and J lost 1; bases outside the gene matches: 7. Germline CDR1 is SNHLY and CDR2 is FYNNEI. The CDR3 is CASSWGGPGQETQYF. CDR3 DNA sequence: TGTGCCAGCAGTTGGGGGGGACCTGGCCAAGAGACCCAGTACTTC.